A selection of T cell receptor beta chains follows, all from one sample in a study of regulatory T cells in long-lasting Graves disease. TCRdb recomputed calls from the multiplex PCR reads with MiXCR, one row per CDR3 protein. Here the sample spans about 660,000 distinct CDR3 sequences, 30% being singletons. The sample here was peripheral blood mononuclear cells (PBMCs), taken when the disease was refractory, from a patient treated with antithyroid drugs. The receptors shown here come from a female donor with Graves disease. Each CDR3 is given with its conserved first and last residue. D genes are given only for firm matches. Clone size is given for some rows only: seen once, a few or many times, or a class if the clone is expanded.

-,TRBV19,-,TRBJ1-3,TGTGCCAGTAGTATTCTGGAAGGAAACACCATATATTTT,CASSILEGNTIYF
-,TRBV12-3/TRBV12-4,-,TRBJ1-2,TGTGCCAGCAGCCAAGGTGTTTTCGGCCAGGGATCCTCCTATGGCTACACCTTC,CASSQGVFGQGSSYGYTF
-,TRBV20-1,-,TRBJ1-1,TGCAGTGCTATCCCCTTTTCGGGCCTAATGGCTGAAGCTTTCTTT,CSAIPFSGLMAEAFF
-,TRBV15,TRBD2,TRBJ2-2,TGTGCCACTGCTGGGCGGGAGACCACCGGGGAGCTGTTTTTT,CATAGRETTGELFF
-,TRBV6-2/TRBV6-3,-,TRBJ2-7,TGTGCCAGCAGTTACTCGGGTGGACTCAACTCCTACGAGCAGTACTTC,CASSYSGGLNSYEQYF
-,TRBV4-1,TRBD2,TRBJ2-2,TGCGCCAGCAGCCTCCTACTAGCGGGAGTAGCCGGGGAGCTGTTTTTT,CASSLLLAGVAGELFF
few,TRBV25-1,-,TRBJ2-7,TGTGCCAGCAGTGAATTTAGGGACGCCTACGAGCAGTACTTC,CASSEFRDAYEQYF
few,TRBV28,-,TRBJ1-2,TGTGCCAGCAGTTTAGCGTCGTTAAGCTACACCTTC,CASSLASLSYTF
few,TRBV27,-,TRBJ2-5,TGTGCCAGCAGTTTGGGCCTAAAAGAGACCCAGTACTTC,CASSLGLKETQYF
-,TRBV27,TRBD1,TRBJ1-4,TGTGCCAGCAGTCTACAGGGGTCGGGGATGAAAAAACTGTTTTTT,CASSLQGSGMKKLFF
-,TRBV20-1,-,TRBJ1-1,TGCAGTGCCCCGCGGACAACGAACACTGAAGCTTTCTTT,CSAPRTTNTEAFF
-,TRBV5-1,-,TRBJ2-7,TGCGCCAGCAGCTTGGGACACGGCAGAGGAGACGAGCAGTACTTC,CASSLGHGRGDEQYF
many,TRBV6-5,-,TRBJ1-4,TGTGCCAGCAGTTTAACAAGGGGCGAAAAACTGTTTTTT,CASSLTRGEKLFF
-,TRBV20-1,-,TRBJ1-2,TGCAGTGTTGAACAGGGATCTAACTATGGCTACACCTTC,CSVEQGSNYGYTF
-,TRBV12-3/TRBV12-4,-,TRBJ1-1,TGTGCCAGCAGTGACAGGAGTAGAACTGAAGCTTTCTTT,CASSDRSRTEAFF
-,TRBV7-9,-,TRBJ2-5,TGTACCAGCAGCTTAGCGCGGGACTCTGTGGGGGAGACCCAGTACTTC,CTSSLARDSVGETQYF
-,TRBV5-1,-,TRBJ1-3,TGCGCCAGCAGCCGCTCGGACAGCTCTGGAAACACCATATATTTT,CASSRSDSSGNTIYF
-,TRBV6-1,-,TRBJ1-5,TGTGCCAGCGGATGGGGGGCGGGCAATCAGCCCCAGCATTTT,CASGWGAGNQPQHF
-,TRBV5-1,TRBD1,TRBJ2-2,TGCGCCAGCAGCTTGGGATTGGGGACAGGGGCCGTCGGGGAGCTGTTTTTT,CASSLGLGTGAVGELFF
many,TRBV11-2,-,TRBJ2-5,TGTGCCAGCAGCCTAATGACCCACCAAGAGACCCAGTACTTC,CASSLMTHQETQYF
-,TRBV20-1,-,TRBJ1-1,TGCAGGGCCGACAAGAACACTGAAGCTTTCTTT,CRADKNTEAFF
-,TRBV12-3/TRBV12-4,-,TRBJ2-3,TGTGCCAGCAGTTCCCGCACAGGGCCCACAGATACGCAGTATTTT,CASSSRTGPTDTQYF